This T cell receptor (beta chain) was captured by sequencing in a study of patients and donors after allogeneic stem cell transplantation. From germline, CDR1 is DFQATT and CDR2 SNEGSKA (reference sequence). V was cut by 7 bases and J by 2 bases, with 14 bases left in between. This CDR3 contains 13 residues. TCRdb independently ran MiXCR on the RT-PCR reads; one entry per CDR3 protein. This table holds about 960,000 distinct CDR3 sequences, approximately 19% found once. The material sequenced was blood, either unsorted or a sorted T cell fraction (not recorded which). The clonotype was recovered from a human donor who was either an allogeneic HSCT recipient or a stem cell or donor lymphocyte infusion donor (not recorded which). It is not recorded whose cells these are; they may come from a transplant donor. The chain employs TRBV20-1 and TRBJ1-2; D is perhaps TRBD1 (5 bases). The CDR3 nucleotides read TGCAGTGACACTTCCGGGGGAAACTATGGCTACACCTTC. Protein product: CSDTSGGNYGYTF.